The 8 T cell receptor beta chains below all came from one sample that was sequenced in a study of T cell changes during pregnancy in multiple sclerosis. Sequencing was performed with immunoSEQ multiplex PCR; in TCRdb, only in-frame clones are kept and a portion is missing. The sample holds 57,000 or so clones; roughly 93% are singletons and the top ten take 1% to 1.5%. Sequencing used peripheral blood, obtained in the second trimester of pregnancy. The receptors originated from a female donor with multiple sclerosis, enrolled in a pregnancy study.

V usage is TRBV2 and J usage is TRBJ1-1; D ambiguous. The CDR3 runs to 14 residues. CDR1 is SNHLY and CDR2 is FYNNEI in the germline V gene. Trimming shortened V by 1 base and J by 1 base, and 7 bases separated the two germline ends. CDR3 residues: CASSEDRENTEAFF. CDR3 bases: TGTGCCAGCAGTGAAGACCGGGAGAACACTGAAGCTTTCTTT.

This CDR3 is CATSRDGGATDTQYF. In DNA form, the CDR3 reads TGTGCCACCAGCAGAGACGGGGGGGCTACAGATACGCAGTATTTT. The chain recombines TRBV15 with TRBJ2-3, with 8 nucleotides matching TRBD2. The CDR3 runs 15 residues. Germline V gene data show CDR1 as LNHNV and CDR2 as YYDKDF (reference sequence). The V and J ends lost 0 bases and 3 bases, in that order; junction bases with no gene match: 2.

This clone was counted a few times. The chain is built from TRBV30 and TRBJ1-1; 9 positions match TRBD1. The germline V gene has CDR1 GTSNPN and CDR2 SVGIG (reference sequence). The CDR3 is 16 residues long. The junction had 8 bases not matched to a gene; V was cut back by 2 bases and J by 1 base. The CDR3 DNA sequence: TGTGCCTGGAGTCCCTTTTCGACAGGGGGGAACACTGAAGCTTTCTTT. This translates into CAWSPFSTGGNTEAFF.

The V and J genes are TRBV7-6 and TRBJ1-3; 7 nucleotides align to TRBD1. This CDR3 contains 15 residues. Germline V CDR1 and CDR2: SGHVS, FNYEAQ. V trimming: 4 bases; J trimming: 4 bases; junction bases outside the gene matches: 7. The CDR3 protein is CASSSGGLRGNTIYF. The CDR3 region has the DNA TGTGCCAGCAGCTCAGGGGGATTGAGGGGAAACACCATATATTTT.

The chain couples TRBV5-1 to TRBJ2-7; a possible D gene is TRBD2 (6 bases). Germline V gene data show CDR1 as SGHRS and CDR2 as YFSETQ. The CDR3 is 14 amino acids. V shed 4 bases and J shed 7 bases, with 18 bases lying between them. CDR3 protein: CASSRGGFPGEQYF. As DNA, the CDR3 is TGCGCCAGCAGCCGTGGGGGGTTTCCCGGGGAGCAGTACTTC.

The chain has TRBV30 and TRBJ1-6; D remains ambiguous. Germline V CDR1 and CDR2: GTSNPN, SVGIG (reference sequence). V lost 4 bases and J 10 bases, leaving 17 bases between the germline ends. The CDR3 totals 14 residues. The CDR3 nucleotides are TGTGCCTGGAAGTCGGCGGGTGCAAACTCACCCCTCCACTTT. Translating gives CAWKSAGANSPLHF.

The J gene is TRBJ1-2, the V gene TRBV7-8; D gene uncertain. This CDR3 has 13 residues. Germline V gene sequence: CDR1 SGHVS, CDR2 FQNEAQ. Trimming left V 1 base short and J 8 bases short, with 11 bases between. This chain's CDR3 is CASSLVQAGGYTF. In nucleotides, the CDR3 is TGTGCCAGCAGCTTAGTGCAGGCCGGCGGCTACACCTTC.

The chain recombines TRBV19 with TRBJ1-6; a possible D gene is TRBD1 (6 bases). Trimming removed 11 bases from V and 6 bases from J, with 14 bases in between. This CDR3 has 13 amino acids. Germline values: CDR1 LNHDA, CDR2 SQIVND (reference sequence). Written as DNA, the CDR3 is TGTGCCGTCTCGACAGGCCCTAATTCACCCCTCCACTTT. Amino acid sequence: CAVSTGPNSPLHF.